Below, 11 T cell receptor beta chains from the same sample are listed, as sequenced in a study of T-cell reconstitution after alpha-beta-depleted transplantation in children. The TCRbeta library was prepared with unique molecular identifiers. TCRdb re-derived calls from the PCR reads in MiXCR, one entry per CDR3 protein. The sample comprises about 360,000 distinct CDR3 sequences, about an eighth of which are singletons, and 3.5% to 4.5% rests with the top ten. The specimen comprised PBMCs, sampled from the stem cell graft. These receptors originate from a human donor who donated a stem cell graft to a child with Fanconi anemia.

In DNA, the CDR3 is TGTGCCAGCAGCGTAGGGACAGGGGCTGAAAAACTGTTTTTT. Translated, it gives CASSVGTGAEKLFF. The V and J genes are TRBV9 and TRBJ1-4, with 9 positions matching TRBD1. CDR1 SGDLS and CDR2 YYNGEE come from the germline V gene. CDR3 size: 14 residues. The trim removed 0 bases at V and 7 bases at J, leaving 1 base unmatched.

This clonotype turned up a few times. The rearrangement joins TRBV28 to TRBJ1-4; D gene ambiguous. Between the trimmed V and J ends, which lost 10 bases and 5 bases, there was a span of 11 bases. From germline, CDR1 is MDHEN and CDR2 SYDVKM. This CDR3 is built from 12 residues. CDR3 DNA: TGTGCCACCCTAGGTAACAATGAAAAACTGTTTTTT. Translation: CATLGNNEKLFF.

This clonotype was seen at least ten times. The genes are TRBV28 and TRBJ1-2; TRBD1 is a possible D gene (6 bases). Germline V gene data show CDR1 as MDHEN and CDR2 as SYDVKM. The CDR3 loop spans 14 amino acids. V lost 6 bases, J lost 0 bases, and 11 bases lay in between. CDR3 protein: CASSRQDANYGYTF. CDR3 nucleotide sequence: TGTGCCAGCAGCAGACAGGATGCTAACTATGGCTACACCTTC.

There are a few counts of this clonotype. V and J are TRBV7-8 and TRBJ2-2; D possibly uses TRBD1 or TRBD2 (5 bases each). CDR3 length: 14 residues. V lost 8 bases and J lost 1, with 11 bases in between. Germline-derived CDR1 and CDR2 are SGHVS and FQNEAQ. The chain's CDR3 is CASEGTGNTGELFF. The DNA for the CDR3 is TGTGCCAGCGAGGGGACGGGGAACACCGGGGAGCTGTTTTTT.

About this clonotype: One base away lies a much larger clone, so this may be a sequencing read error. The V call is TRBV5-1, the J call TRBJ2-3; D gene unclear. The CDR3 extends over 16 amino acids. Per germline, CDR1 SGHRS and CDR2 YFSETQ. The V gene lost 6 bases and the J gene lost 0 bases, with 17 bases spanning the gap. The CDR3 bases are TGCGCCAGCATCTTAAGGGCTTCACTTAGCACAGATACGCAGTATTTT. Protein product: CASILRASLSTDTQYF. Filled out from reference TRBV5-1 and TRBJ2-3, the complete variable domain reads KAGVTQTPRYLIKTRGQQVTLSCSPISGHRSVSWYQQTPGQGLQFLFEYFSETQRNKGNFPGRFSGRQFSNSRSEMNVSTLELGDSALYLCASILRASLSTDTQYFGPGTRLTVL.

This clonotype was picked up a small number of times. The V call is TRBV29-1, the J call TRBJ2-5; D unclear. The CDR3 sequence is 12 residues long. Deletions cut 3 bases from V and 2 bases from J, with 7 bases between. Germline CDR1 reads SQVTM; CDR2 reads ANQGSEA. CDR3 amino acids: CSVDSLQETQYF. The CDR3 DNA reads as TGCAGCGTTGATTCACTGCAAGAGACCCAGTACTTC.

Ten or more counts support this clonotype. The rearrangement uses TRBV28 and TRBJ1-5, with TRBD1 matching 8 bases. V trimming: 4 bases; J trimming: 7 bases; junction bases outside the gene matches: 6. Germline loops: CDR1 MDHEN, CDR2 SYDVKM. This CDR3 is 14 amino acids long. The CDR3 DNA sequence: TGTGCCAGCAGTTGGGTACAGGGGGGCCAGCCCCAGCATTTT. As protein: CASSWVQGGQPQHF. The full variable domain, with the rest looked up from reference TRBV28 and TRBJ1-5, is DVKVTQSSRYLVKRTGEKVFLECVQDMDHENMFWYRQDPGLGLRLIYFSYDVKMKEKGDIPEGYSVSREKKERFSLILESASTNQTSMYLCASSWVQGGQPQHFGDGTRLSIL.

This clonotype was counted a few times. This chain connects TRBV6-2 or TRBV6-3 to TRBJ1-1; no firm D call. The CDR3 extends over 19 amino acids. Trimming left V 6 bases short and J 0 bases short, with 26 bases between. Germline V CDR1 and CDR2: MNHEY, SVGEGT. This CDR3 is CASSFPAEREGFMNTEAFF. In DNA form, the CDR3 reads TGTGCCAGCAGCTTCCCCGCGGAGAGGGAGGGTTTCATGAACACTGAAGCTTTCTTT.

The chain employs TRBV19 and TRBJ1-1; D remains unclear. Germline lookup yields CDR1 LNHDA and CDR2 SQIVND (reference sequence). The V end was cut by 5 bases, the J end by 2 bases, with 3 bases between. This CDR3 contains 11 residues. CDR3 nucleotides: TGTGCCAGTAGTGCCAACACTGAAGCTTTCTTT. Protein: CASSANTEAFF. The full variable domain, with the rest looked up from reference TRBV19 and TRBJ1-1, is DGGITQSPKYLFRKEGQNVTLSCEQNLNHDAMYWYRQDPGQGLRLIYYSQIVNDFQKGDIAEGYSVSREKKESFPLTVTSAQKNPTAFYLCASSANTEAFFGQGTRLTVV.

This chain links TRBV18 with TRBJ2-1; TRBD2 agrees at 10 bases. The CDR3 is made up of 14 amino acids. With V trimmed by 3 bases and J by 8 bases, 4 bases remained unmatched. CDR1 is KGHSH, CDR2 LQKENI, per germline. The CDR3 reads CASSPGTSVDEQFF. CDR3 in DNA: TGTGCCAGCTCACCCGGGACTAGCGTCGATGAGCAGTTCTTC.

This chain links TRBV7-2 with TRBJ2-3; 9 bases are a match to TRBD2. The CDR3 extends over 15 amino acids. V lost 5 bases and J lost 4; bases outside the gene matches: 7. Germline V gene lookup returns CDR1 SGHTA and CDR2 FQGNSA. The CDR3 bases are TGTGCCAGCAGCCGAGCGGGGGGACCGGCAGATACGCAGTATTTT. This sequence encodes CASSRAGGPADTQYF.